The sequence of this TCR beta chain was determined in a study of T cells in Graves' hyperthyroidism and ophthalmopathy. This clonotype was counted ten times or more. The antigen remains unidentified. This CDR3 is 14 amino acids long. V shed 5 bases and J shed 1 base, with 12 bases lying between them. CDR1 MDHEN and CDR2 SYDVKM come from the germline V gene. From RNA transcripts, TCR beta CDR3 regions were amplified. RT-PCR in the first round (using the HTBI primer set) targeted the TCR CDR3. TCRdb passed the multiplex PCR reads through MiXCR, listing each CDR3 protein once. The sample carries 600,000 to 750,000 distinct CDR3 sequences, 15% to 20% recorded once. Study conclusions and caveats: Appearing also in blood were most of the thyroid clonotypes expanded above 0.001.

The TCR originated in a man aged 45-60 years with Graves' hyperthyroidism. The sample was blood. The chain has TRBV28 and TRBJ2-7; weak D call: TRBD1 (5 bases). CDR3 sequence (DNA): TGTGCCAGCAGTAAGTCAGGGCAATCCTACGAGCAGTACTTC. Amino acid sequence: CASSKSGQSYEQYF.